This TCR beta chain originates from a study of blood T cells in healthy people across ages. The second PCR ran about 6 to 12 cycles with a sample-barcoded 5' primer and J-beta primers. TCRdb redid the calling of the 5' RACE reads with MiXCR, one entry per CDR3 protein. The sample yields 660,000 or so distinct CDR3 sequences, about 54% seen once. Per germline, CDR1 DFQATT and CDR2 SNEGSKA (reference sequence). V was clipped by 2 bases and J by 8 bases, with 7 bases between them. CDR3 size: 12 residues. The V gene is TRBV20-1, the J gene TRBJ1-6; the D is unclear. Sequenced material: blood. The sequence was obtained from a man in his 60s in good health. CDR3 nucleotide sequence: TGCAGTGCTAGACCCCAAGATTCACCCCTCCACTTT. Residues: CSARPQDSPLHF.